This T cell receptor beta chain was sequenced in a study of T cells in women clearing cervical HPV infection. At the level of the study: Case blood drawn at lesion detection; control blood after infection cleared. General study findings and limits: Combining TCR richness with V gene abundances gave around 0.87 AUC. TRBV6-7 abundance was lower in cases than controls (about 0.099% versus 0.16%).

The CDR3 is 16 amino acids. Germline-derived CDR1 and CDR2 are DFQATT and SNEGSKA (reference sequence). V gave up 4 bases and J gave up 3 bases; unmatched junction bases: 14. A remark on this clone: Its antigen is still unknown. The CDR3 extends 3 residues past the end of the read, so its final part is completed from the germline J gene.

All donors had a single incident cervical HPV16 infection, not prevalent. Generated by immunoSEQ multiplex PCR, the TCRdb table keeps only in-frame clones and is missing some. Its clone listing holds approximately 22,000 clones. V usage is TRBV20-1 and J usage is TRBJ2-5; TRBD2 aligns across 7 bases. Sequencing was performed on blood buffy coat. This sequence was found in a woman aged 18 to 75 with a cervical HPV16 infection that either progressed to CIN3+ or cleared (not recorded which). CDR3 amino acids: CSATTSGKGDKETQYF. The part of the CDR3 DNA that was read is TGCAGTGCTACAACCAGCGGGAAAGGAGACAAAGAGACC.